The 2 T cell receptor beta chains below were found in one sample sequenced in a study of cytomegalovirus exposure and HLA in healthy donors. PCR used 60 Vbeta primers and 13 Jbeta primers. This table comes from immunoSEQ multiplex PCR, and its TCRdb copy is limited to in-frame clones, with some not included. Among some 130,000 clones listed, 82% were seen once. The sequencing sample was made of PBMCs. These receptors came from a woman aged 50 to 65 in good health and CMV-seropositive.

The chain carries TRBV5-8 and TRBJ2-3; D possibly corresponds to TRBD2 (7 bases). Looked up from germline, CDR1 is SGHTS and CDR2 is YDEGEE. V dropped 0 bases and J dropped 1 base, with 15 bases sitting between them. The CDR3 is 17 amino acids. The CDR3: CASSLGATGGRTDTQYF. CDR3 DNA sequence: TGTGCCAGCAGCTTGGGGGCGACGGGGGGCCGCACAGATACGCAGTATTTT.

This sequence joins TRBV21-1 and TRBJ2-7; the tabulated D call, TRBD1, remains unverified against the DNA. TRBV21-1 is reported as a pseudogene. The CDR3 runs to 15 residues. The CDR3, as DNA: TGTGCCAGCAGCAAAGTAGAGGACAGGCACTACGAGCAGTACTTC. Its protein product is CASSKVEDRHYEQYF.